This T cell receptor (beta chain) emerged from a study of OX40 agonist ivuxolimab in advanced cancers. The CDR3 extends over 12 amino acids. With 5 bases removed from V and 4 bases from J, the gap between germline ends came to 8 bases. Germline CDR1 is MDHEN and CDR2 is SYDVKM. Patients with autoimmune history or systemic immunosuppression were excluded. Using immunoSEQ multiplex PCR, the repertoire was profiled, and TCRdb retains in-frame clones only, with some absent. The sample includes more than 85,000 clones, around nine tenths of them seen just once. Findings and limits, study-wide: Some of the nonresponding patients also showed low levels of normalized T-cell clonal expansion. Patients with a partial response at 0.1-3.0 mg/kg had among the lowest clonal expansion.

Details on this clone: Its antigen is still unknown.

This TCR came from an adult with an advanced solid tumor such as melanoma, head and neck, liver or kidney cancer. V usage is TRBV28 and J usage is TRBJ1-1, with D hard to call. Sequencing used CD4+ or CD8+ T cells sorted from blood, obtained in a trial of the OX40 agonist ivuxolimab. In DNA form, the CDR3 reads TGTGCCAGCAGTCGTCCTTCCACTGAAGCTTTCTTT. This encodes CASSRPSTEAFF. Combining the CDR3 with reference TRBV28 and TRBJ1-1 gives the whole variable domain DVKVTQSSRYLVKRTGEKVFLECVQDMDHENMFWYRQDPGLGLRLIYFSYDVKMKEKGDIPEGYSVSREKKERFSLILESASTNQTSMYLCASSRPSTEAFFGQGTRLTVV.